A selection of T cell receptor beta chains follows, all from one sample in a study of memory CD4+ T cells and cytomegalovirus serostatus. TCRdb's copy holds only in-frame clones and misses some; the assay was immunoSEQ multiplex PCR. The profile shows under 80,000 clones, approximately 78% of them singletons. Sequencing was done on a sample of memory CD4+ T cells from blood. These receptors all stem from an adult in good health and CMV-seronegative. Each CDR3 is given with its conserved first and last residue. The D gene is left open where the match is weak. Some rows have no size entry. The others give once, few or many, or a class for an expanded clone.

CASSPVAGVNYGYTF	TGTGCCAGCTCACCAGTGGCAGGGGTTAACTATGGCTACACCTTC	.	TRBJ1-2	.	TRBV18
CASSSLLGEEGNEQFF	TGTGCCAGCAGTTCCCTTTTAGGGGAGGAGGGAAATGAGCAGTTCTTC	.	TRBJ2-1	.	TRBV28
CASSQGGTGNTIYF	TGCGCCAGCAGCCAGGGAGGAACGGGAAACACCATATATTTT	.	TRBJ1-3	.	TRBV4-1
CASSPGTAYTDTQYF	TGTGCCAGCAGCCCTGGGACAGCTTACACAGATACGCAGTATTTT	.	TRBJ2-3	TRBD1	TRBV7-9
CASTPTGNYGYTF	TGTGCCAGCACCCCGACAGGCAACTATGGCTACACCTTC	.	TRBJ1-2	.	TRBV6-6
CASSLRTKGEAFF	TGTGCCAGCAGTTTACGGACAAAAGGGGAAGCTTTCTTT	.	TRBJ1-1	.	TRBV28
CASGLVPGRFEAFF	TGTGCTAGTGGTTTGGTACCAGGAAGATTTGAAGCTTTCTTT	few	TRBJ1-1	.	TRBV12-5
CASTRTGSYEQYF	TGTGCCAGCACCCGGACAGGGAGCTACGAGCAGTACTTC	.	TRBJ2-7	TRBD1	TRBV6-6
CASSHDLYEQYF	TGTGCCAGCAGTCACGATTTGTACGAGCAGTACTTC	few	TRBJ2-7	.	TRBV27
CASSQDRPQRETQYF	TGTGCCAGCAGCCAGGACAGGCCGCAGAGAGAGACCCAGTACTTC	.	TRBJ2-5	TRBD1	TRBV5-4
CASSTRTSGTSDTQYF	TGTGCCAGCAGCACTAGGACTAGCGGGACGTCAGATACGCAGTATTTT	once	TRBJ2-3	.	TRBV21-1
CASSYRDTHKNYGYTF	TGTGCCAGCAGTTACCGGGACACCCACAAGAACTATGGCTACACCTTC	.	TRBJ1-2	.	TRBV6-5
CASSLGTAYGYTF	TGCGCCAGCAGCCTTGGGACAGCCTATGGCTACACCTTC	.	TRBJ1-2	TRBD1	TRBV5-1
CASSLDRQSNSPLHF	TGTGCCAGCAGCTTAGATCGGCAATCTAATTCACCCCTCCACTTT	.	TRBJ1-6	.	TRBV7-9
CASSEGLPGRGANVLTF	TGTGCCAGCAGTGAGGGTCTGCCGGGCAGGGGGGCCAACGTCCTGACTTTC	.	TRBJ2-6	.	TRBV25-1
CASSYDRQGVGEQYF	TGTGCCAGCAGTTACGATCGGCAGGGGGTGGGGGAGCAGTACTTC	.	TRBJ2-7	TRBD1	TRBV6-6
CASSQGPNQQETQYF	TGTGCCAGCAGTCAGGGACCTAACCAACAAGAGACCCAGTACTTC	.	TRBJ2-5	.	TRBV2
CASSRPQPGRGTGELFF	TGTGCCAGCAGCCGTCCTCAGCCAGGTAGGGGCACCGGGGAGCTGTTTTTT	.	TRBJ2-2	.	TRBV21-1
CASRSRPGQPMEGNQPQHF	TGCGCCAGCAGAAGCCGTCCGGGACAACCTATGGAGGGCAATCAGCCCCAGCATTTT	.	TRBJ1-5	.	TRBV10-1
CASSRSGVGLAGDNEQFF	TGTGCCAGCAGCCGATCGGGGGTGGGGCTAGCGGGGGACAATGAGCAGTTCTTC	.	TRBJ2-1	TRBD2	TRBV4-2
CASSIARTETTGELFF	TGTGCCAGCAGCATCGCGCGGACAGAAACTACCGGGGAGCTGTTTTTT	.	TRBJ2-2	.	TRBV7-2
CASSELSGANSYEQYF	TGTGCCAGCAGCGAACTCTCGGGCGCAAACTCCTACGAGCAGTACTTC	.	TRBJ2-7	.	TRBV5-6
CASSESRGETDTQYF	TGCGCCAGCAGTGAGTCGAGGGGAGAAACAGATACGCAGTATTTT	.	TRBJ2-3	.	TRBV10-1
CASSLKSKVRGNSPLHF	TGTGCCAGCAGCTTAAAGTCAAAAGTCAGGGGTAATTCACCCCTCCACTTT	.	TRBJ1-6	.	TRBV13
CASSFPRGPGNQPQHF	TGTGCCAGCAGTTTCCCCCGAGGGCCGGGAAATCAGCCCCAGCATTTT	.	TRBJ1-5	.	TRBV28
CASSFSNEKLFF	TGTGCCAGCAGCTTTTCTAATGAAAAACTGTTTTTT	once	TRBJ1-4	.	TRBV7-2
CASSIPPRGQGNTGELFF	TGTGCCAGTAGTATCCCCCCTAGGGGGCAGGGGAACACCGGGGAGCTGTTTTTT	.	TRBJ2-2	TRBD1	TRBV19
CASKRGTGWNEKLFF	TGTGCCAGCAAGCGGGGGACGGGCTGGAATGAAAAACTGTTTTTT	.	TRBJ1-4	.	TRBV2
CASSPQGPTDTQYF	TGTGCCAGCTCACCACAGGGGCCAACAGATACGCAGTATTTT	.	TRBJ2-3	.	TRBV18
CASSLYDRPYEQYF	TGTGCCAGCAGCTTATATGACAGACCCTACGAGCAGTACTTC	.	TRBJ2-7	.	TRBV11-3
CASSNQGGTDTQYF	TGTGCCAGCAGTAACCAGGGGGGCACAGATACGCAGTATTTT	.	TRBJ2-3	TRBD1	TRBV6-1
CASSEQPNTEAFF	TGTGCCAGCAGCGAACAGCCGAACACTGAAGCTTTCTTT	.	TRBJ1-1	.	TRBV7-8